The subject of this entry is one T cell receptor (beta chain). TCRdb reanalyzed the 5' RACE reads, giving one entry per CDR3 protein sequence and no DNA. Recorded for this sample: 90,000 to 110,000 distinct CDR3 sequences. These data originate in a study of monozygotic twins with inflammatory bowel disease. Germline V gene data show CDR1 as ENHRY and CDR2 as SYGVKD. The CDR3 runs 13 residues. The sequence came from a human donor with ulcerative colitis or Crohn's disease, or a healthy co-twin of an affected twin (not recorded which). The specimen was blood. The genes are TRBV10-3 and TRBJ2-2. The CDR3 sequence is CAISEGFSGELFF.